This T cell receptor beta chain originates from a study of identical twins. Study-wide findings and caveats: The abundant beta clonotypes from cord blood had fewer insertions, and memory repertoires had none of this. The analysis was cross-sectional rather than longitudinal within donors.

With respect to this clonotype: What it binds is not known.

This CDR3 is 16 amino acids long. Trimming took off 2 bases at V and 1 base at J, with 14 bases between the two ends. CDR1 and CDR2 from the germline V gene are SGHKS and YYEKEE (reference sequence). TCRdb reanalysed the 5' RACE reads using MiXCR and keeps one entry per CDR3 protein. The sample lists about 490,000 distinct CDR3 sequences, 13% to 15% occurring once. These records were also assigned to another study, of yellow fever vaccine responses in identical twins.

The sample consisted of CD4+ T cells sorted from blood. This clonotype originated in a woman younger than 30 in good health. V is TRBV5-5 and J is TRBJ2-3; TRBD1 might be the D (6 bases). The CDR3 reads CASSFGVSGGTDTQYF. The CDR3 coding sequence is TGTGCCAGCAGCTTCGGTGTTTCAGGGGGCACAGATACGCAGTATTTT.